These 27 T cell receptor beta chains share one sample of origin, sequenced in a study of T cells after yellow fever vaccination. TCRdb reanalysed the 5' RACE reads using MiXCR and keeps one entry per CDR3 protein. The sample lists about 580,000 distinct CDR3 sequences, roughly 17% occurring once. The sequencing here drew on PBMCs, taken around 5 days after the first yellow fever vaccination. The receptors here all came from a man between 18 and 35 years old who received the YFV17D yellow fever vaccine.

CDR3 DNA: TGTGCCAGCAGTTACACAGGGTATTACTACGAGCAGTACGTC. Translation: CASSYTGYYYEQYV. The V and J genes are TRBV6-2 or TRBV6-3 and TRBJ2-7, with D possibly being TRBD1 (6 bases). Trimming removed 2 bases from V and 3 bases from J, with 11 bases in between. CDR3 length: 14 amino acids. Germline V gene data show CDR1 as MNHEY and CDR2 as SVGEGT.

The chain joins TRBV12-3 or TRBV12-4 to TRBJ1-3; D gene ambiguous. The CDR3 runs 11 residues. With 6 bases removed from V and 7 bases from J, the gap between germline ends came to 7 bases. Written as DNA, the CDR3 is TGTGCCAGCAGGATTCCCAACACCATATATTTT. Amino acid sequence: CASRIPNTIYF.

This clonotype appeared a few times. V is TRBV7-9 and J is TRBJ1-6; no definite D call. The CDR3 spans 13 residues. V shed 6 bases and J shed 8 bases, with 11 bases lying between them. In germline, CDR1 is SEHNR, CDR2 FQNEAQ (reference sequence). The DNA of the CDR3 is TGTGCCAGCAGACAGAACTCGGATTCACCCCTCCACTTT. This codes for CASRQNSDSPLHF.

The rearrangement joins TRBV20-1 to TRBJ2-2, with D unclear. From germline, CDR1 is DFQATT and CDR2 SNEGSKA (reference sequence). V lost 3 bases, J lost 0 bases, and 8 bases lay in between. The CDR3 runs to 14 residues. CDR3 nucleotides: TGCAGTGCTAGGAAGACAACGAACACCGGGGAGCTGTTTTTT. Translated: CSARKTTNTGELFF.

This clonotype was found a few times. The CDR3 bases are TGTGCCAGCAGCCGGGACAGTCTTGAGACCCAGTACTTC. Amino acids: CASSRDSLETQYF. The chain couples TRBV7-3 to TRBJ2-5; 7 bases are shared with TRBD1. CDR3 length equals 13 residues. V dropped 5 bases and J dropped 5; count of bases not matched to a gene: 5. Germline V gives CDR1 SGHTA, CDR2 FQGTGA.

This clonotype has more than one count but fewer than ten. This chain joins TRBV28 and TRBJ1-5, with 7 bases fitting TRBD1. The germline V gene encodes CDR1 MDHEN and CDR2 SYDVKM. The J segment lost 5 bases and the V segment lost 8 bases, leaving 12 bases of the junction unmatched. The CDR3 spans 15 residues. CDR3 sequence (DNA): TGTGCCAGCGCCATCATAACAGGGGAAGATCAGCCCCAGCATTTT. This encodes CASAIITGEDQPQHF.

This clonotype was counted only a few times. The chain uses TRBV7-8 and TRBJ2-1, with 10 bases matching TRBD2. This CDR3 region has 16 residues. Germline V CDR1 and CDR2: SGHVS, FQNEAQ. V lost 5 bases, J lost 8 bases, and 12 bases stayed unmatched. Written as DNA, the CDR3 is TGTGCCAGCAGCCCCGAGAGCGGGGGGGCATCTGATGAGCAGTTCTTC. Encoded protein: CASSPESGGASDEQFF.

This clonotype was seen a few times. The CDR3 nucleotides are TGTGCCAGCAGTTACCCAGGGAACGAGCAGTACGTC. Translating it yields CASSYPGNEQYV. The J gene is TRBJ2-7, the V gene TRBV6-2 or TRBV6-3; weak D call: TRBD1 (5 bases). The germline CDR1 and CDR2 sequences are MNHEY and SVGEGT. This CDR3 comprises 12 residues. V dropped 2 bases and J dropped 5 bases, with 7 bases sitting between them.

The chain recombines TRBV6-2 or TRBV6-3 with TRBJ2-5, with 9 bases lining up with TRBD1. The CDR3 runs to 14 residues. J gave up 5 bases and V 4 bases, and 5 bases lay outside the gene matches. Germline CDR1 reads MNHEY; CDR2 reads SVGEGT. Here the CDR3 reads CASSSRQGDETQYF. CDR3 coding DNA: TGTGCCAGCAGTTCCAGACAGGGGGATGAGACCCAGTACTTC.

This clonotype occurred a few times. The genes are TRBV6-1 and TRBJ2-5, with a weak D call TRBD1 (6 bases). The CDR3 runs 13 residues. V dropped 7 bases and J dropped 4 bases, with 13 bases sitting between them. Germline CDR1 and CDR2: MNHNS and SASEGT. In DNA form, the CDR3 reads TGTGCCAGCACCACAGGGTGGGGAGAGACCCAGTACTTC. It yields the protein CASTTGWGETQYF.

This clonotype turned up a few times. This chain connects TRBV6-1 to TRBJ2-7, with D uncertain. The CDR3 is 11 amino acids. Looked up from germline, CDR1 is MNHNS and CDR2 is SASEGT. Deletions cut 3 bases from V and 2 bases from J, with 2 bases between. The chain's CDR3 is CASSEPYEQYF. CDR3 nucleotides: TGTGCCAGCAGTGAGCCCTACGAGCAGTACTTC.

V usage is TRBV6-5 and J usage is TRBJ1-3; no firm D call. The CDR3 extends over 14 amino acids. Germline loops: CDR1 MNHEY, CDR2 SVGAGI. The V gene lost 3 bases and the J gene lost 2 bases, with 8 bases spanning the gap. This CDR3 is CASSYQGTGNTIYF. The CDR3 region has the DNA TGTGCCAGCAGTTATCAAGGAACTGGAAACACCATATATTTT.

The chain recombines TRBV5-1 with TRBJ2-3, with D uncertain. Trimming cost V 0 bases and J 2 bases, with 7 bases left between them. The germline gives CDR1 SGHRS, CDR2 YFSETQ. The CDR3 runs 14 residues. The CDR3, as DNA: TGCGCCAGCAGCTTGGCCGATTACACAGATACGCAGTATTTT. Amino acid sequence: CASSLADYTDTQYF.

This chain links TRBV6-1 with TRBJ1-4, with 7 bases lining up with TRBD1. The germline V gene encodes CDR1 MNHNS and CDR2 SASEGT. V was clipped by 5 bases and J by 7 bases; unmatched bases: 10. The CDR3 totals 15 residues. The CDR3 protein is CASSKVRQGSEKLFF. DNA of the CDR3: TGTGCCAGCAGTAAAGTGAGACAGGGCAGTGAAAAACTGTTTTTT.

The chain joins TRBV7-9 to TRBJ1-1; 8 nucleotides line up with TRBD1. The CDR3 sequence is 14 residues long. Per germline, CDR1 SEHNR and CDR2 FQNEAQ (reference sequence). Trimming cost V 5 bases and J 5 bases; bases outside gene matches: 7. CDR3 nucleotide sequence: TGTGCCAGCAGCCCTCAACAGGGGGATACTGAAGCTTTCTTT. It is translated as CASSPQQGDTEAFF.

This clonotype occurred a few times. V usage is TRBV7-3 and J usage is TRBJ2-3, with D perhaps matching TRBD2 (7 bases). CDR3 length equals 17 residues. The V end lost 0 bases, the J end lost 1 base, and 14 bases lay between the germline ends. Germline V gives CDR1 SGHTA, CDR2 FQGTGA. The CDR3 DNA reads TGTGCCAGCAGCTTAACGGGGGGGCGATCGGGCACAGATACGCAGTATTTT. This translates into CASSLTGGRSGTDTQYF.

This clonotype was recorded a few times. CDR3 amino acids: CASSRQASGNTIYF. Written as DNA, the CDR3 is TGTGCCAGTAGCCGACAGGCCTCTGGAAACACCATATATTTT. The rearrangement links TRBV19 to TRBJ1-3; possibly TRBD1 for D (6 bases). Trimming pared 6 bases from V and 0 bases from J, leaving 9 bases between. From germline, CDR1 is LNHDA and CDR2 SQIVND (reference sequence). The CDR3 has 14 amino acids.

V gene TRBV4-1 combines with J gene TRBJ1-1; D is unresolved. Germline loops: CDR1 MGHRA, CDR2 YSYEKL. CDR3 length: 14 amino acids. The ends were cut back, 1 base at V and 5 bases at J, with 11 bases in the middle. The CDR3 region is CASSQVALGTEAFF. The CDR3 DNA follows: TGCGCCAGCAGCCAAGTAGCCCTCGGGACTGAAGCTTTCTTT.

The chain has TRBV4-3 and TRBJ2-3, with a weak D call TRBD2 (6 bases). Per the germline V gene, CDR1 is LGHNA and CDR2 is YSLEER. This CDR3 contains 14 residues. Trimming left V 3 bases short and J 7 bases short, with 14 bases between. CDR3 nucleotide sequence: TGCGCCAGCAGCCAGACCGGGGGATTACATACGCAGTATTTT. Protein: CASSQTGGLHTQYF.

The V and J genes are TRBV4-1 and TRBJ2-2; D possibly corresponds to TRBD2 (6 bases). CDR3 length: 16 amino acids. CDR1 and CDR2 from the germline V gene are MGHRA and YSYEKL. The V gene lost 1 base and the J gene lost 1 base, with 10 bases spanning the gap. CDR3 sequence (DNA): TGCGCCAGCAGCCAAGGCCTCGGGAGGAACACCGGGGAGCTGTTTTTT. It translates to CASSQGLGRNTGELFF.

The chain links TRBV5-1 to TRBJ2-2; D is unresolved. The CDR3 spans 13 residues. V shed 4 bases and J shed 4 bases, with 8 bases lying between them. Per germline, CDR1 SGHRS and CDR2 YFSETQ. CDR3 in amino acids: CASSPLATGELFF. The CDR3 DNA reads TGCGCCAGCAGCCCCCTCGCCACCGGGGAGCTGTTTTTT.

The chain employs TRBV4-1 and TRBJ1-1, with 10 bases matching TRBD1. CDR1 is MGHRA, CDR2 YSYEKL, per germline. The CDR3 is made up of 17 amino acids. J gave up 0 bases and V 3 bases, and 7 bases lay outside the gene matches. The CDR3 region is CASSQVPGQGMNTEAFF. The CDR3 coding sequence is TGCGCCAGCAGCCAGGTACCGGGACAGGGGATGAACACTGAAGCTTTCTTT.

CDR3 sequence reads: CASSLVGTVYSPLHF. The DNA for the CDR3 is TGTGCCAGCAGCTTGGTAGGGACAGTATATTCACCCCTCCACTTT. The V gene is TRBV5-4, the J gene TRBJ1-6, with 7 bases matching TRBD1. The ends lost 0 bases at V and 8 bases at J; junction bases unmatched: 5. Looked up from germline, CDR1 is SGHNT and CDR2 is YYREEE (reference sequence). The CDR3 contains 15 residues.

In this sample, this clonotype turned up once. The chain couples TRBV5-4 to TRBJ2-5; D might be TRBD2 (6 bases). Germline V gives CDR1 SGHNT, CDR2 YYREEE (reference sequence). There are 13 residues in the CDR3. The ends were cut back, 7 bases at V and 9 bases at J, with 19 bases in the middle. CDR3 in amino acids: CASGRGTPQAQYF. The CDR3 DNA sequence: TGTGCCAGCGGCCGCGGGACTCCTCAGGCCCAGTACTTC.

The chain carries TRBV28 and TRBJ1-1; 7 bases align to TRBD1. CDR1 MDHEN and CDR2 SYDVKM come from the germline V gene. The CDR3 runs 13 residues. V trimming: 7 bases; J trimming: 7 bases; junction bases outside the gene matches: 9. The chain's CDR3 is CASIDGTAFEAFF. The CDR3 coding sequence is TGTGCCAGCATCGACGGGACAGCCTTTGAAGCTTTCTTT. Supplemented by reference TRBV28 and TRBJ1-1, the full variable domain reads DVKVTQSSRYLVKRTGEKVFLECVQDMDHENMFWYRQDPGLGLRLIYFSYDVKMKEKGDIPEGYSVSREKKERFSLILESASTNQTSMYLCASIDGTAFEAFFGQGTRLTVV.

This clonotype has more than one count but fewer than ten. This chain links TRBV19 with TRBJ1-5; the D is unclear. V was clipped by 0 bases and J by 6 bases, with 3 bases between them. Germline CDR1 LNHDA, CDR2 SQIVND (reference sequence). CDR3 length: 12 residues. CDR3 sequence: CASSIEGQPQHF. Here the CDR3 DNA reads TGTGCCAGTAGTATAGAAGGTCAGCCCCAGCATTTT. Looking up the rest from reference TRBV19 and TRBJ1-5 gives the full variable domain: DGGITQSPKYLFRKEGQNVTLSCEQNLNHDAMYWYRQDPGQGLRLIYYSQIVNDFQKGDIAEGYSVSREKKESFPLTVTSAQKNPTAFYLCASSIEGQPQHFGDGTRLSIL.

V gene TRBV27 combines with J gene TRBJ2-4; D remains ambiguous. The CDR3 contains 18 residues. Per the germline V gene, CDR1 is MNHEY and CDR2 is SMNVEV (reference sequence). V lost 1 base to trimming and J lost 0 bases, with 16 bases between them. The CDR3, as DNA: TGTGCCAGCAGTTTATACCCTCTAGAGCCGCCAGCCAAAAACATTCAGTACTTC. Its translation is CASSLYPLEPPAKNIQYF.